The sequence of this T cell receptor (beta chain) was determined in a study of long-term antiretroviral therapy in people with HIV. The study, taken as a whole, reports: Whereas controls had wider CDR3 length ranges, HIV repertoires had narrower ones. Clones that had undergone expansion before ART dominated the repertoire at all time points. Transplant-donor-level diversity was not reached after ART, though diversity increased.

Cryopreserved PBMC numbered roughly 1-11 million per sample before DNA extraction. As for this clone: Its antigen remains unknown.

Version v3.0 of the immunoSEQ assay was performed at survey level. The repertoire was sequenced with immunoSEQ multiplex PCR; TCRdb's copy has only in-frame clones and lacks some. This sample has fewer than 35,000 clones; roughly 85% occur once, and the top ten carry about 4.4%. Between the trimmed V and J ends, which lost 5 bases and 3 bases, there was a span of 14 bases. Germline V CDR1 and CDR2: SEHNR, FQNEAQ (reference sequence). This CDR3 spans 14 amino acids. This clonotype originated in a young man with HIV. The chain joins TRBV7-9 to TRBJ2-7; D is possibly TRBD1 (6 bases). Specimen: unsorted PBMCs, collected about 3.5 years after starting antiretroviral therapy. Written as DNA, the CDR3 is TGTGCCAGCAGCCCCTCAGGACAGTACTACGAGCAGTACTTC. This gives the protein CASSPSGQYYEQYF.